This T cell receptor beta chain stems from a study of post-analysis software for immune sequencing data. Unique-molecular-identifier-tagged TCR beta cDNA libraries were used. One entry per CDR3 protein results from TCRdb running MiXCR on the PCR reads. The sample carries 150,000 to 200,000 distinct CDR3 sequences, under 40% recorded once. Overall study results and limits: Five TRBV segments were more frequent in patients than controls; TRBV5-6, TRBV5-1 and TRBV20-1 belonged to this group.

The length of the CDR3 is 15 residues. Germline assignment: CDR1 SGHRS and CDR2 YFSETQ. Between the trimmed V and J ends, which lost 3 bases and 0 bases, there was a span of 12 bases. About this clonotype: The antigen remains undetermined.

The V call is TRBV5-1, the J call TRBJ1-2, with a possible D match to TRBD1 (5 bases). This sequence originates from a girl aged 10 to 17 with multiple sclerosis. The sequencing used blood, collected after autologous hematopoietic stem cell transplantation. CDR3 loop: CASSSGTPANYGYTF. The CDR3 DNA reads as TGCGCCAGCAGCTCCGGGACTCCAGCTAACTATGGCTACACCTTC.